These 3 T cell receptor beta chains originate from one sample sequenced in a study of T cell responses to AZD1222 COVID-19 vaccine. Repertoires were generated with immunoSEQ multiplex PCR, while TCRdb's copy carries only in-frame clones and drops some. The repertoire includes 150,000 or so clones, 85% to 90% of them detected once, and roughly 9.7% sits in the top ten. The input for sequencing was peripheral blood, taken 28 days after the second AZD1222 dose. Receptor source: an adult who received the AZD1222 COVID-19 vaccine.

The chain links TRBV5-6 to TRBJ2-1; TRBD1 matches 7 bases. Germline V lookup: CDR1 SGHDT, CDR2 YYEEEE. V shed 3 bases, J shed 2 bases, and the junction held 5 bases outside the gene matches. The CDR3 is made up of 15 amino acids. The CDR3 is CASSSFDRAYNEQFF. In DNA form, the CDR3 reads TGTGCCAGCAGCTCGTTTGACAGGGCCTACAATGAGCAGTTCTTC. The whole variable domain, remainder taken from reference TRBV5-6 and TRBJ2-1, is DAGVTQSPTHLIKTRGQQVTLRCSPKSGHDTVSWYQQALGQGPQFIFQYYEEEERQRGNFPDRFSGHQFPNYSSELNVNALLLGDSALYLCASSSFDRAYNEQFFGPGTRLTVL.

The rearrangement joins TRBV5-1 to TRBJ1-4; D remains ambiguous. Germline lookup yields CDR1 SGHRS and CDR2 YFSETQ. V lost 0 bases and J lost 4, with 10 bases in between. The length of the CDR3 is 15 residues. The CDR3 nucleotides read TGCGCCAGCAGCTTGGAGGGCACATTTAATGAAAAACTGTTTTTT. It encodes CASSLEGTFNEKLFF.

This clone came up once. V is TRBV28 and J is TRBJ1-2; D remains unclear. CDR1 and CDR2 from the germline V gene are MDHEN and SYDVKM. CDR3 size: 11 residues. V was trimmed by 10 bases and J by 1 base, leaving 7 bases between them. This chain's CDR3 is CAIQVNYGYTF. The DNA of the CDR3 is TGTGCCATCCAGGTTAACTATGGCTACACCTTC.